This paragraph covers one T cell receptor (beta chain) sequence. Its antigen is currently unknown. After removal of 3 bases from V and 2 bases from J, the junction contained 5 bases not matched to a gene. This CDR3 is 15 amino acids long. Germline V gene data show CDR1 as MGHRA and CDR2 as YSYEKL. This sample stems from a study of cytomegalovirus exposure and HLA in healthy donors. Background on the study: In terms of ancestry, the Caucasian-associated cluster contained about 80% of the roughly 400 genotyped donors.

PCR primers comprised 60 Vbeta and 13 Jbeta primers. TCRdb's table, derived via immunoSEQ multiplex PCR, lists solely in-frame clones and lacks some. The sample lists 200,000 to 250,000 clones, more than 60% occurring once. Study-level points and caveats: CMV serostatus was the only recorded immune exposure for donors. Previously analyzed data showed that most TCR beta V segments were productive at a frequency of about 87% or about 30%.

The TCR originated in a girl aged 2-10 years in good health and CMV-seronegative. Sequenced sample: PBMCs. The chain employs TRBV4-1 and TRBJ1-1; 8 bases agree with TRBD1. CDR3: CASSQQDRENTEAFF. CDR3 DNA: TGCGCCAGCAGCCAGCAGGACAGGGAAAACACTGAAGCTTTCTTT.